These 11 T cell receptor beta chains share one sample of origin, sequenced in a study of cytomegalovirus exposure and HLA in healthy donors. Vbeta (60) and Jbeta (13) primers were used in the PCR. The method was immunoSEQ multiplex PCR; TCRdb's version includes in-frame clones alone and lacks a portion of them. This repertoire shows some 150,000 clones, roughly 78% found once; its top ten account for approximately 2%. Material: PBMCs. The receptors here all came from a man between 35 and 55 years old in good health and CMV-seronegative.

V and J are TRBV7-9 and TRBJ1-2; no clear D gene. CDR1 and CDR2 (germline): SEHNR, FQNEAQ (reference sequence). The CDR3 loop spans 14 amino acids. With 1 base removed from V and 4 bases from J, the gap between germline ends came to 10 bases. CDR3 in DNA: TGTGCCAGCAGCTTAGGGGCGACCAGCTATGGCTACACCTTC. Amino acids: CASSLGATSYGYTF.

The genes are TRBV2 and TRBJ2-1, with 8 bases matching TRBD2. This CDR3 spans 14 amino acids. Germline V CDR1 and CDR2: SNHLY, FYNNEI. V shed 7 bases and J 8 bases; nucleotides not matched to a gene: 10. CDR3: CASIHGTRVYEQFF. CDR3 coding DNA: TGTGCCAGCATCCACGGGACTAGAGTGTATGAGCAGTTCTTC. Together with reference TRBV2 and TRBJ2-1, the CDR3 gives the full variable domain: EPEVTQTPSHQVTQMGQEVILRCVPISNHLYFYWYRQILGQKVEFLVSFYNNEISEKSEIFDDQFSVERPDGSNFTLKIRSTKLEDSAMYFCASIHGTRVYEQFFGPGTRLTVL.

The genes are TRBV11-2 and TRBJ2-2, with TRBD2 matching 8 bases. CDR1 SGHAT and CDR2 FQNNGV come from the germline V gene. The length of the CDR3 is 15 residues. With 2 bases clipped from V and 4 bases from J, the junction kept 3 bases outside the gene matches. In DNA form, the CDR3 reads TGTGCCAGCAGCTTACGGGGGGGCCTCACCGGGGAGCTGTTTTTT. It translates to CASSLRGGLTGELFF.

This chain connects TRBV5-1 to TRBJ2-3, with 16 bases identical to TRBD2. This CDR3 spans 19 amino acids. The V and J ends lost 0 bases and 6 bases, in that order; junction bases with no gene match: 10. In germline, CDR1 is SGHRS, CDR2 YFSETQ. Written as DNA, the CDR3 is TGCGCCAGCAGCTTGGCCGTTCGGGGACTAGCGGGAGGGCCTGATACGCAGTATTTT. Amino acid sequence: CASSLAVRGLAGGPDTQYF. The full variable domain, completed using reference TRBV5-1 and TRBJ2-3, is KAGVTQTPRYLIKTRGQQVTLSCSPISGHRSVSWYQQTPGQGLQFLFEYFSETQRNKGNFPGRFSGRQFSNSRSEMNVSTLELGDSALYLCASSLAVRGLAGGPDTQYFGPGTRLTVL.

This sequence joins TRBV5-1 and TRBJ2-2, with a weak D call TRBD2 (5 bases). CDR3 length: 15 amino acids. Germline V lookup: CDR1 SGHRS, CDR2 YFSETQ. V dropped 3 bases and J dropped 1 base, with 10 bases sitting between them. Here the CDR3 reads CASSWVAGNTGELFF. The CDR3, as DNA: TGCGCCAGCAGCTGGGTGGCGGGGAACACCGGGGAGCTGTTTTTT. Looking up the rest from reference TRBV5-1 and TRBJ2-2 gives the full variable domain: KAGVTQTPRYLIKTRGQQVTLSCSPISGHRSVSWYQQTPGQGLQFLFEYFSETQRNKGNFPGRFSGRQFSNSRSEMNVSTLELGDSALYLCASSWVAGNTGELFFGEGSRLTVL.

This chain uses TRBV10-3 with TRBJ2-3; D is possibly TRBD2 (6 bases). Germline CDR1 reads ENHRY; CDR2 reads SYGVKD. V shed 10 bases and J shed 3 bases, with 20 bases lying between them. The CDR3 spans 15 residues. The CDR3 bases are TGTGCCACCCAAGGGGCCCGCGGAGGGACAGATACGCAGTATTTT. This codes for CATQGARGGTDTQYF.

The V gene is TRBV7-9, the J gene TRBJ2-1; a possible D gene is TRBD2 (5 bases). This CDR3 contains 12 residues. From germline, CDR1 is SEHNR and CDR2 FQNEAQ (reference sequence). The germline V and J ends were trimmed by 5 bases and 7 bases, with 9 bases remaining between them. CDR3 amino acids: CASSLGRNEQFF. As DNA, the CDR3 is TGTGCCAGCAGCCTGGGGAGAAATGAGCAGTTCTTC.

This chain links TRBV4-3 with TRBJ2-1; 7 bases fit TRBD2. The V segment lost 0 bases and the J segment 8 bases; nucleotides outside the gene matches: 7. Germline CDR1 LGHNA, CDR2 YSLEER. The CDR3 is 15 amino acids. DNA of the CDR3: TGCGCCAGCAGCCAAGAACTAGGGCGGGAGTATGAGCAGTTCTTC. This encodes CASSQELGREYEQFF.

This chain uses TRBV19 with TRBJ2-1; 15 bases are a match to TRBD2. This CDR3 is built from 16 residues. J gave up 3 bases and V 10 bases, and 7 bases lay outside the gene matches. Germline V lookup: CDR1 LNHDA, CDR2 SQIVND (reference sequence). For the CDR3, the DNA is TGTGCCACCCGGACTAGCGGGAGGGCCTTCTACAATGAGCAGTTCTTC. The encoded protein is CATRTSGRAFYNEQFF. Complete variable domain (other parts from reference TRBV19 and TRBJ2-1): DGGITQSPKYLFRKEGQNVTLSCEQNLNHDAMYWYRQDPGQGLRLIYYSQIVNDFQKGDIAEGYSVSREKKESFPLTVTSAQKNPTAFYLCATRTSGRAFYNEQFFGPGTRLTVL.

The chain employs TRBV9 and TRBJ2-1; TRBD2 matches 10 bases. The ends lost 0 bases at V and 8 bases at J; junction bases unmatched: 5. Germline V gene data show CDR1 as SGDLS and CDR2 as YYNGEE. This CDR3 is built from 15 residues. As DNA, the CDR3 is TGTGCCAGCAGCGTAGGAGCGGGAGGGTCGGATGAGCAGTTCTTC. The encoded protein is CASSVGAGGSDEQFF.

The V gene is TRBV6-6, the J gene TRBJ1-5; 8 bases line up with TRBD1. V lost 2 bases to trimming and J lost 3 bases; unmatched junction nucleotides: 0. CDR1 MNHNY and CDR2 SVGAGI come from the germline V gene (reference sequence). The CDR3 has 14 amino acids. CDR3 loop: CASSYQGANQPQHF. The CDR3 DNA is TGTGCCAGCAGTTACCAGGGGGCCAATCAGCCCCAGCATTTT.